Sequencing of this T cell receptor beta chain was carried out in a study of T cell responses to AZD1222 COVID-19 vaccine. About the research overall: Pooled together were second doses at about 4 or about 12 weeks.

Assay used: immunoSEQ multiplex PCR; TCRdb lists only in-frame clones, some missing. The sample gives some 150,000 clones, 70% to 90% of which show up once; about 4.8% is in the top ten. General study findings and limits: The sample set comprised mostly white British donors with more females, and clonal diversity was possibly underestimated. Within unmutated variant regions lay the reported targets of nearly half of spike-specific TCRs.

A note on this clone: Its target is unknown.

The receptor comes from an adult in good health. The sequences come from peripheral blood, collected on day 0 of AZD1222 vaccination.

In DNA form, the CDR3 reads TGTGCCAGCAGTTACGTACTGGAGGGGACCGGGGAGCTGTTTTTT. It translates to CASSYVLEGTGELFF. The rearrangement links TRBV6-2 or TRBV6-3 to TRBJ2-2; TRBD2 might be the D (6 bases). Trimming stripped 2 bases from V and 5 bases from J, with 12 bases between. Germline values: CDR1 MNHEY, CDR2 SVGEGT. CDR3 length: 15 amino acids.